This TCR beta chain was recovered during a study of blood T cell repertoires in COVID-19. Study-level information: Specimens from acute and convalescent COVID-19 originated in the United States, Italy and Spain.

This clone was counted once. As originally analysed: Reference gene primers were amplified, and this amplification served to estimate nucleated cell counts. Clones were read by immunoSEQ multiplex PCR, and TCRdb kept only the in-frame ones, dropping some. V and J calls and clone size are those listed in that table; D and trimming were worked out from the DNA. This table holds roughly 80,000 clones, 75% to 85% found once. Germline lookup yields CDR1 KGHDR and CDR2 SFDVKD. V gave up 7 bases and J gave up 4 bases, with 18 bases separating them. The CDR3 covers 15 residues. The chain joins TRBV24-1 to TRBJ1-2, with no clear D. The sequencing sample was made of peripheral blood. The receptor comes from a human donor in a cohort sampled during active COVID-19. The CDR3 reads CATRPWTEGSYGYTF. The CDR3 bases are TGTGCCACCAGACCTTGGACCGAGGGAAGCTATGGCTACACCTTC.